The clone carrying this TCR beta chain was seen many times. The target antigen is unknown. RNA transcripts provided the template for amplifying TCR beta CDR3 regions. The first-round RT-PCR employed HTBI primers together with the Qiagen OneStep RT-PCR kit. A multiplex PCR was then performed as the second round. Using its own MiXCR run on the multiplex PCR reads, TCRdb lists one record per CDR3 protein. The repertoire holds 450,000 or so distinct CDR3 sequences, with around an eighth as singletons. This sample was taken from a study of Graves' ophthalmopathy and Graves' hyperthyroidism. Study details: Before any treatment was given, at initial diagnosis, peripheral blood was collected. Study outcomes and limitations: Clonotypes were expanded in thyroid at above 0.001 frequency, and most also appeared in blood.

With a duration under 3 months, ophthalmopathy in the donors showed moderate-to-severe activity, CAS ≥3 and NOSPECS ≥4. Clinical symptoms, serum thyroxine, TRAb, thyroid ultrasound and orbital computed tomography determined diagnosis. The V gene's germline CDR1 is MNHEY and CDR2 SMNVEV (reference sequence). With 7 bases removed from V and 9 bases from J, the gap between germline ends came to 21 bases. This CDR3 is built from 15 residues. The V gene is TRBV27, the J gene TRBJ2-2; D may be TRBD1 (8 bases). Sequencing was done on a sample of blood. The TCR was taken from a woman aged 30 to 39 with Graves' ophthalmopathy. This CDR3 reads CASTSGGGQERELFF. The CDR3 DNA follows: TGTGCCAGCACCTCGGGCGGGGGACAGGAGCGGGAGCTGTTTTTT.